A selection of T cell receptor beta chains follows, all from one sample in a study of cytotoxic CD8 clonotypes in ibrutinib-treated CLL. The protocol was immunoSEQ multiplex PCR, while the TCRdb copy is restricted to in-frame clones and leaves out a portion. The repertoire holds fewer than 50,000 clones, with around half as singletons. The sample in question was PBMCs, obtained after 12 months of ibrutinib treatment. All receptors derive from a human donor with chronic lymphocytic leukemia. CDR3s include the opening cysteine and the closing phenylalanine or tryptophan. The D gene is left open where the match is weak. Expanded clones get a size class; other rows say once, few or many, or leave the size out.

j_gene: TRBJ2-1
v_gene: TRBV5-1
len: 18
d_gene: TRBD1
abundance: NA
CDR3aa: CASSLRGGRTGHYNEQFF
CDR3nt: TGCGCCAGCAGCTTGCGCGGTGGAAGGACAGGACATTACAATGAGCAGTTCTTC

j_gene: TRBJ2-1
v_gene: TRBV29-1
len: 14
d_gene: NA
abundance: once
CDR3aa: CSVAHRSSYNEQFF
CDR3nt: TGCAGCGTTGCGCACAGAAGCTCCTACAATGAGCAGTTCTTC

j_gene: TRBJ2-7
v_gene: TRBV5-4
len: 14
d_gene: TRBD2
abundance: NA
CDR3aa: CASSKAGGPGEQYF
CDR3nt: TGTGCCAGCAGTAAAGCGGGAGGGCCGGGGGAGCAGTACTTC

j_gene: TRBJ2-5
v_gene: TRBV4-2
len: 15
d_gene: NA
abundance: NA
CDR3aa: CASSQGGGGGETQYF
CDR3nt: TGTGCCAGCAGCCAAGGGGGCGGAGGGGGTGAGACCCAGTACTTC

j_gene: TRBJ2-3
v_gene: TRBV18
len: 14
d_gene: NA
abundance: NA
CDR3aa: CASSPARGSDTQYF
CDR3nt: TGTGCCAGCTCACCAGCCAGGGGATCGGATACGCAGTATTTT

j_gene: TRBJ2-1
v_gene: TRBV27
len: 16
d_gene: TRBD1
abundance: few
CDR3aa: CASTQKGTGDYNEQFF
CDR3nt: TGTGCCAGCACCCAGAAGGGGACAGGGGACTACAATGAGCAGTTCTTC

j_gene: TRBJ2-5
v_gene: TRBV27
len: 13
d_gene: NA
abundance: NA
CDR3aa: CASSFGVSETQYF
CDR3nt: TGTGCCAGCAGTTTTGGGGTATCTGAGACCCAGTACTTC

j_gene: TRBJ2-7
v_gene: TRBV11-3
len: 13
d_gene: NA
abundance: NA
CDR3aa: CASSFSQGYEQYF
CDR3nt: TGTGCCAGCAGCTTTTCCCAGGGTTACGAGCAGTACTTC

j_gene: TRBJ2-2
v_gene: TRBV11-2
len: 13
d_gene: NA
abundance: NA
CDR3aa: CASSLAYTGELFF
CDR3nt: TGTGCCAGCAGCTTAGCCTACACCGGGGAGCTGTTTTTT

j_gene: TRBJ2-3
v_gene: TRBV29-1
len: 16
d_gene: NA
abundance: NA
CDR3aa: CSVEDEGLGGTDTQYF
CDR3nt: TGCAGCGTTGAAGACGAGGGGCTAGGAGGCACAGATACGCAGTATTTT